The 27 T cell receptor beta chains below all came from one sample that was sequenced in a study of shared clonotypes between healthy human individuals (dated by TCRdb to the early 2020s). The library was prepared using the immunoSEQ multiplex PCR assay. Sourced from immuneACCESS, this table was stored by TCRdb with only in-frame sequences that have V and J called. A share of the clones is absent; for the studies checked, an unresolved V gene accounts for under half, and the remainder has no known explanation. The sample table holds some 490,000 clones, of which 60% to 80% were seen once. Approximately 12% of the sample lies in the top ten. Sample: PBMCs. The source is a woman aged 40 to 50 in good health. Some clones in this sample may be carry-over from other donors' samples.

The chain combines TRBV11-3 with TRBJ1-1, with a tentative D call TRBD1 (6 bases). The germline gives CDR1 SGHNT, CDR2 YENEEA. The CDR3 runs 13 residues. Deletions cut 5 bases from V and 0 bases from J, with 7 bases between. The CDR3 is CASSRDMNTEAFF. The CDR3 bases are TGTGCCAGCAGCCGGGACATGAACACTGAAGCTTTCTTT.

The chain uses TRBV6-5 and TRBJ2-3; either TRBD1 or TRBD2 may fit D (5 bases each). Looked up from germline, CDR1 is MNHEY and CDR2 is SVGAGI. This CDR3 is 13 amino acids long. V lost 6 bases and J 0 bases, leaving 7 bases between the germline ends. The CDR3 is CASRGTSTDTQYF. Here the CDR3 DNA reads TGTGCCAGCAGGGGGACGAGCACAGATACGCAGTATTTT.

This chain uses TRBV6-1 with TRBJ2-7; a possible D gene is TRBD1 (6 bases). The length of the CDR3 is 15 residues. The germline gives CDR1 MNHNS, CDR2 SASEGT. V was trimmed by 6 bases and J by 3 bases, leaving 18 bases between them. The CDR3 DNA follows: TGTGCCAGCAGGGGAATTGACAGGAAACGCTACGAGCAGTACTTC. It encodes CASRGIDRKRYEQYF.

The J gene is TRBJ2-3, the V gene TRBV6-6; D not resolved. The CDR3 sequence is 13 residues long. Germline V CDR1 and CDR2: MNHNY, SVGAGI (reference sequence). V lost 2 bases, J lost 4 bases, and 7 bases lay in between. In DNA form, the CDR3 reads TGTGCCAGCAGTTACCCCACCCCAGATACGCAGTATTTT. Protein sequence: CASSYPTPDTQYF.

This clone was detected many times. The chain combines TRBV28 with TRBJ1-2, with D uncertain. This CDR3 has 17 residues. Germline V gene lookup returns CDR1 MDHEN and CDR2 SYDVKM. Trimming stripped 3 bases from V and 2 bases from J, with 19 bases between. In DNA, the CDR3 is TGTGCCAGCAGTTTCCGAAACCTTGGTTTGGGGAACTATGGCTACACCTTC. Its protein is CASSFRNLGLGNYGYTF.

CDR3 sequence reads: CASSLGRGRMVNSPLHF. Here the CDR3 DNA reads TGTGCCAGCAGCTTAGGCAGGGGAAGGATGGTAAATTCACCCCTCCACTTT. The rearrangement joins TRBV11-2 to TRBJ1-6, with D tentatively TRBD1 (6 bases). The CDR3 is 17 amino acids. The V gene lost 1 base and the J gene lost 7 bases, with 17 bases spanning the gap. Germline CDR1 reads SGHAT; CDR2 reads FQNNGV.

The CDR3 bases are TGTGCCAGCAGTTCACCCTGTAGAAGGGCTCCGTCCTACGAGCAGTACTTC. Its protein product is CASSSPCRRAPSYEQYF. The V gene is TRBV27, the J gene TRBJ2-7; D is undetermined. V lost 4 bases and J lost 1, with 20 bases in between. The CDR3 spans 17 residues. Germline V gene sequence: CDR1 MNHEY, CDR2 SMNVEV (reference sequence).

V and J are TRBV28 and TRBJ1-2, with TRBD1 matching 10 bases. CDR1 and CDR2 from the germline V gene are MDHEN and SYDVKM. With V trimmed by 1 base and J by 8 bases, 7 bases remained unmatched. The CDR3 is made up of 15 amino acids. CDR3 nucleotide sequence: TGTGCCAGCAGTTTATCGACAGGGGGCGCATGGGGCTACACCTTC. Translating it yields CASSLSTGGAWGYTF.

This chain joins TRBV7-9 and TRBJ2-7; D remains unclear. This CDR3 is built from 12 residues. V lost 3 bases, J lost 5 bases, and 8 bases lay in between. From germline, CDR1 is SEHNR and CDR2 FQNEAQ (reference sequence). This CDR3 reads CASSLAENEQYF. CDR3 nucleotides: TGTGCCAGCAGCTTGGCCGAAAACGAGCAGTACTTC.

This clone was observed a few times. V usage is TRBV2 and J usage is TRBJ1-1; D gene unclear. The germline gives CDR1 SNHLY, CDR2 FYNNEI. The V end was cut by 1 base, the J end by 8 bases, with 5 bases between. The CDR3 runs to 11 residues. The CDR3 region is CASSEEREAFF. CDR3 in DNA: TGTGCCAGCAGTGAAGAACGAGAAGCTTTCTTT.

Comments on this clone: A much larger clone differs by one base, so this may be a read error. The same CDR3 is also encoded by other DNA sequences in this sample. CDR3 sequence reads: CAWMPGTNEKLFF. CDR3 bases: TGTGCTTGGATGCCGGGAACTAATGAAAAACTGTTTTTT. The chain joins TRBV30 to TRBJ1-4; no reliable D call. This CDR3 spans 13 amino acids. The germline V gene encodes CDR1 GTSNPN and CDR2 SVGIG (reference sequence).

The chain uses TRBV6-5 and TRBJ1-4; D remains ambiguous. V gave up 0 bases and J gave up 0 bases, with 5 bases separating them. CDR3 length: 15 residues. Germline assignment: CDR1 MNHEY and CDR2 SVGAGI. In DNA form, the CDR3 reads TGTGCCAGCAGTTACTCGAGAGCAACTAATGAAAAACTGTTTTTT. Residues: CASSYSRATNEKLFF.

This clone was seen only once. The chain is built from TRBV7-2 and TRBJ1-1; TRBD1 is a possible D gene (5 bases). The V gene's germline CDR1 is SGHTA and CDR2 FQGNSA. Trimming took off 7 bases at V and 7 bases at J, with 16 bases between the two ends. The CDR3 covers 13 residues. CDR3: CASIMMGRGEAFF. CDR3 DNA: TGTGCCAGCATCATGATGGGGCGAGGTGAAGCTTTCTTT.

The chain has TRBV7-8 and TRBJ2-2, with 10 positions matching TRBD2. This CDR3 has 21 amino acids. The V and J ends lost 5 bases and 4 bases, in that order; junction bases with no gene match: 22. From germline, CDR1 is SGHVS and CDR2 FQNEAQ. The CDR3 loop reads CASSTRIEVDLAGAGTGELFF. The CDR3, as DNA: TGTGCCAGCAGCACTAGAATAGAGGTCGATCTAGCGGGAGCGGGCACCGGGGAGCTGTTTTTT. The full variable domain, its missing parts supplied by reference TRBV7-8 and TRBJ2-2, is GAGVSQSPRYKVAKRGQDVALRCDPISGHVSLFWYQQALGQGPEFLTYFQNEAQLDKSGLPSDRFFAERPEGSVSTLKIQRTQQEDSAVYLCASSTRIEVDLAGAGTGELFFGEGSRLTVL.

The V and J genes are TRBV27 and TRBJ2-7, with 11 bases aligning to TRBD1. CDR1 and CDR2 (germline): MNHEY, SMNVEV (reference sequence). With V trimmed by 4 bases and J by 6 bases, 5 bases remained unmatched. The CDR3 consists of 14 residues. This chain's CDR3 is CASSWRDRGSEQYF. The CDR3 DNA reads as TGTGCCAGCAGTTGGAGGGACAGGGGGTCCGAGCAGTACTTC.

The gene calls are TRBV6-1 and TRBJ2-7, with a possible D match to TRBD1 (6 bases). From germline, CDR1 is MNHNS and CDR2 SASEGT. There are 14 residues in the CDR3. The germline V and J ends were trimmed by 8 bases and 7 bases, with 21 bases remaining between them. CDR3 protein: CASEMGARAGEQYF. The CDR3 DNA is TGTGCCAGCGAGATGGGGGCCCGTGCCGGAGAGCAGTACTTC.

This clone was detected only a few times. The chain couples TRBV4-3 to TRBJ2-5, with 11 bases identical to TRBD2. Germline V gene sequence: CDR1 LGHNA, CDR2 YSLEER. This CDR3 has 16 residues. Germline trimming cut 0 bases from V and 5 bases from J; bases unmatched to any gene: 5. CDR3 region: CASSQDLAGGWETQYF. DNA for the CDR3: TGCGCCAGCAGCCAAGATCTAGCGGGAGGATGGGAGACCCAGTACTTC.

Here the CDR3 DNA reads TGTGCCAGCAGTACCGCCCCAGGGGCGGGAAGCACAGATACGCAGTATTTT. Translation gives CASSTAPGAGSTDTQYF. The rearrangement joins TRBV28 to TRBJ2-3; D is possibly TRBD1 or TRBD2 (6 bases each). The CDR3 totals 17 residues. Germline V gene sequence: CDR1 MDHEN, CDR2 SYDVKM. The germline V and J ends were trimmed by 5 bases and 0 bases, with 18 bases remaining between them. The full variable domain, with the rest looked up from reference TRBV28 and TRBJ2-3, is DVKVTQSSRYLVKRTGEKVFLECVQDMDHENMFWYRQDPGLGLRLIYFSYDVKMKEKGDIPEGYSVSREKKERFSLILESASTNQTSMYLCASSTAPGAGSTDTQYFGPGTRLTVL.

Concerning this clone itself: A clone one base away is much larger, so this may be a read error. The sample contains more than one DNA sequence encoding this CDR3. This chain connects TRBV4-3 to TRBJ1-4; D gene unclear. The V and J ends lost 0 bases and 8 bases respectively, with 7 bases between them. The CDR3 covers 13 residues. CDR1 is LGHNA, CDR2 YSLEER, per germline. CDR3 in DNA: TGCGCCAGCAGCCAAGATAGTGGCGAAAAACTGTTTTTT. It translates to CASSQDSGEKLFF.

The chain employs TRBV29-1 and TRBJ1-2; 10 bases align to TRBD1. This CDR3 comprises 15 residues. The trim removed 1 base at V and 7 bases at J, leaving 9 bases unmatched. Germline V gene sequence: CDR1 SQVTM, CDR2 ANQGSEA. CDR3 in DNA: TGCAGCGTTGAAGTCCCGGGACAGGGGACGGGTGGCTACACCTTC. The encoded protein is CSVEVPGQGTGGYTF. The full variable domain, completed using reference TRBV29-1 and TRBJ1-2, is SAVISQKPSRDICQRGTSLTIQCQVDSQVTMMFWYRQQPGQSLTLIATANQGSEATYESGFVIDKFPISRPNLTFSTLTVSNMSPEDSSIYLCSVEVPGQGTGGYTFGSGTRLTVV.

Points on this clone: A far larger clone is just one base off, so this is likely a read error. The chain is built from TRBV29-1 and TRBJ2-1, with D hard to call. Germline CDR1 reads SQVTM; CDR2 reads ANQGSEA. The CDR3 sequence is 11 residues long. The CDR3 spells CGVSRSGEQFF. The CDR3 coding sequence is TGCGGCGTGTCTAGGTCCGGGGAGCAGTTCTTC.

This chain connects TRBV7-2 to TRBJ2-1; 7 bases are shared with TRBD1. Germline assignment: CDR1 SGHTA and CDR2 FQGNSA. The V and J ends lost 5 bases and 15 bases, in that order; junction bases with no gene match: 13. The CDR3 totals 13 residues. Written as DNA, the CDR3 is TGTGCCAGCAGCACGGGACAGACGACTCTGTGGTTCTTC. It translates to CASSTGQTTLWFF.

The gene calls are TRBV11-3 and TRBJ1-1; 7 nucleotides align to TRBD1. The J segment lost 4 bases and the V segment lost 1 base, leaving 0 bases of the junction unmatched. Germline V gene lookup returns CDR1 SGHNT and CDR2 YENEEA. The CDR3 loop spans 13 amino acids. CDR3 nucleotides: TGTGCCAGCAGCTTAGGACAGGGCACTGAAGCTTTCTTT. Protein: CASSLGQGTEAFF. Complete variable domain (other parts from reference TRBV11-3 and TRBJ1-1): EAGVVQSPRYKIIEKKQPVAFWCNPISGHNTLYWYLQNLGQGPELLIRYENEEAVDDSQLPKDRFSAERLKGVDSTLKIQPAELGDSAVYLCASSLGQGTEAFFGQGTRLTVV.

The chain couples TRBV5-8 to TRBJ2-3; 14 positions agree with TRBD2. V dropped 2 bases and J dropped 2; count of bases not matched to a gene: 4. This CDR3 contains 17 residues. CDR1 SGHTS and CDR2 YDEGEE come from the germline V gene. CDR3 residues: CASSLGTSGSTTDTQYF. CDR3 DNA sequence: TGTGCCAGCAGCTTAGGGACTAGCGGGAGTACCACAGATACGCAGTATTTT. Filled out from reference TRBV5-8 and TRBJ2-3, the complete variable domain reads EAGVTQSPTHLIKTRGQQATLRCSPISGHTSVYWYQQALGLGLQFLLWYDEGEERNRGNFPPRFSGRQFPNYSSELNVNALELEDSALYLCASSLGTSGSTTDTQYFGPGTRLTVL.

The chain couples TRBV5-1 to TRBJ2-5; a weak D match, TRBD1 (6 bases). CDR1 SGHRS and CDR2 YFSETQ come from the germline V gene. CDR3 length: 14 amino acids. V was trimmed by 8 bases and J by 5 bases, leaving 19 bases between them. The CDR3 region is CASTRTDLRETQYF. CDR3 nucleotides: TGCGCCAGTACAAGGACAGATCTTCGGGAGACCCAGTACTTC.

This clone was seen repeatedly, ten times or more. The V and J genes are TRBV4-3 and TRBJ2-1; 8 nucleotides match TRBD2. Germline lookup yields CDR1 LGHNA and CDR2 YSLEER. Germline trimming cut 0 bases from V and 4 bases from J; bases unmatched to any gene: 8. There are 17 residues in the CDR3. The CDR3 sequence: CASSQEVGTRGYNEQFF. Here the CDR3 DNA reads TGCGCCAGCAGCCAAGAGGTTGGGACTAGGGGGTACAATGAGCAGTTCTTC.

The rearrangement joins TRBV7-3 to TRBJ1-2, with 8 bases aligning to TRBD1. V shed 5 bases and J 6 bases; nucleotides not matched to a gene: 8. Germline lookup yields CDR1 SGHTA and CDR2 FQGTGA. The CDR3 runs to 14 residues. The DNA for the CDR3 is TGTGCCAGCAGCACCGGGACAGGCGCCAATGGCTACACCTTC. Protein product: CASSTGTGANGYTF.